One sample yielded the 28 T cell receptor beta chains listed below, sequenced in a study of T cells expressing NK-cell markers. TCRdb re-called the 5' RACE reads; one entry per CDR3 protein, DNA not given. The listing contains about half a million distinct CDR3 sequences. Sequencing was carried out using blood T cells: a sorted CD56 or NKG2C T cell subset, CD4+ or CD8+ T cells, or bulk PBMC T cells (not recorded which). Source of these receptors: a woman between 50 and 59 years old in good health.

The V and J genes are TRBV11-2 and TRBJ2-1; TCRdb's assignment of TRBD1 cannot be checked, as there is no DNA. Germline CDR1 reads SGHAT; CDR2 reads FQNNGV. The CDR3 length is 12 residues. CDR3 in amino acids: CASRNARNEQFF.

The chain uses TRBV6-5 and TRBJ2-7; without DNA, the TCRdb call of TRBD2 cannot be checked. The CDR3 covers 12 residues. The V gene's germline CDR1 is MNHEY and CDR2 SVGAGI. This CDR3 is CASRGLAPEQYF.

The gene calls are TRBV6-5 and TRBJ1-2. The V gene's germline CDR1 is MNHEY and CDR2 SVGAGI. The CDR3 spans 13 residues. CDR3 sequence: CASRKARDAYYTF.

The chain recombines TRBV9 with TRBJ1-2; TCRdb reports TRBD1, a call that lacks DNA to check it against. This CDR3 contains 18 residues. Per the germline V gene, CDR1 is SGDLS and CDR2 is YYNGEE. CDR3 residues: CASRPNTHRGRYDYGYTF.

The chain carries TRBV6-5 and TRBJ2-7; lacking DNA, the TRBD1 call made by TCRdb goes unchecked. CDR1 and CDR2 from the germline V gene are MNHEY and SVGAGI. The CDR3 length is 15 residues. The CDR3 sequence is CASSPQQGASYEQYF.

The rearrangement joins TRBV24-1 to TRBJ2-5; absent DNA, TCRdb's TRBD2 call cannot be checked. The germline CDR1 and CDR2 sequences are KGHDR and SFDVKD. The CDR3 totals 13 residues. CDR3 amino acids: CATRGLGQETQYF.

CDR3 residues: CAISTSREGHYEQYF. The chain combines TRBV10-3 with TRBJ2-7; the TCRdb call, TRBD2, lacks DNA for checking. CDR3 length equals 15 residues. Germline lookup yields CDR1 ENHRY and CDR2 SYGVKD.

Here the CDR3 reads CASSLTVEGEQFF. V gene TRBV5-1 combines with J gene TRBJ2-1. The CDR3 contains 13 residues. Per germline, CDR1 SGHRS and CDR2 YFSETQ.

This chain connects TRBV6-5 to TRBJ1-5; TCRdb calls TRBD1, which cannot be checked without DNA. The CDR3 sequence is 14 residues long. The V gene's germline CDR1 is MNHEY and CDR2 SVGAGI. The CDR3 protein is CASSRDRRNQPQHF.

The gene calls are TRBV10-1 and TRBJ2-3; TCRdb gives TRBD2 as the D gene, but with no DNA this cannot be confirmed. Germline V gene sequence: CDR1 WNHNN, CDR2 SYGVQD (reference sequence). CDR3 length: 19 residues. CDR3 region: CASSSRGLAGASSTDTQYF.

The genes are TRBV24-1 and TRBJ2-1; TCRdb picks TRBD2, but there is no DNA to check that call. Germline V CDR1 and CDR2: KGHDR, SFDVKD. The CDR3 runs 19 residues. This CDR3 reads CATSDAGLAGGRSYNEQFF.

The chain uses TRBV6-6 and TRBJ2-3. Germline V lookup: CDR1 MNHNY, CDR2 SVGAGI (reference sequence). CDR3 size: 12 residues. This chain's CDR3 is CASRYATDTQYF.

This CDR3 is CASEEGRSGTQYF. The V and J genes are TRBV5-1 and TRBJ2-5; TCRdb gives TRBD2 as the D gene, but with no DNA this cannot be confirmed. CDR1 and CDR2 from the germline V gene are SGHRS and YFSETQ. The CDR3 is made up of 13 amino acids.

The chain carries TRBV10-3 and TRBJ1-2; TCRdb returns TRBD1, unconfirmable since there is no DNA. The CDR3 is made up of 13 amino acids. The germline V gene encodes CDR1 ENHRY and CDR2 SYGVKD. The CDR3 region is CAISESWGHGYTF.

The CDR3 spells CASSARQGDWHSQPQHF. The gene calls are TRBV19 and TRBJ1-5; TCRdb lists TRBD1, though no DNA is available to test this call. The germline V gene encodes CDR1 LNHDA and CDR2 SQIVND (reference sequence). The CDR3 totals 17 residues.

The genes are TRBV5-1 and TRBJ2-3; the D call from TCRdb, TRBD2, cannot be confirmed without DNA. The CDR3 runs to 13 residues. Germline V gives CDR1 SGHRS, CDR2 YFSETQ. CDR3 protein: CASTLSGTDTQYF. Using reference TRBV5-1 and TRBJ2-3 for the parts outside the CDR3, the full variable domain is KAGVTQTPRYLIKTRGQQVTLSCSPISGHRSVSWYQQTPGQGLQFLFEYFSETQRNKGNFPGRFSGRQFSNSRSEMNVSTLELGDSALYLCASTLSGTDTQYFGPGTRLTVL.

This CDR3 reads CASSIAVGTSATGELFF. V is TRBV19 and J is TRBJ2-2; absent DNA, TCRdb's TRBD2 call cannot be checked. From germline, CDR1 is LNHDA and CDR2 SQIVND (reference sequence). The CDR3 consists of 17 residues.

The V call is TRBV12-3 or TRBV12-4, the J call TRBJ2-3. The CDR3 sequence is 14 residues long. This CDR3 is CASSLIQITDTQYF.

This rearrangement joins TRBV28 to TRBJ1-6; TCRdb picks TRBD1, but there is no DNA to check that call. The CDR3 loop spans 14 amino acids. The germline V gene encodes CDR1 MDHEN and CDR2 SYDVKM. The CDR3 protein is CASSLIRGNSPLHF.

The V and J genes are TRBV24-1 and TRBJ1-2; TCRdb indicates TRBD1, and absent DNA this call remains unverified. This CDR3 region has 16 residues. Germline CDR1 KGHDR, CDR2 SFDVKD. The CDR3 sequence is CATSPSGDREIYGYTF.

The chain couples TRBV12-3 or TRBV12-4 to TRBJ1-3. There are 18 residues in the CDR3. The CDR3 loop reads CASSLAGTAGGRGNTIYF.

This chain joins TRBV20-1 and TRBJ2-1; lacking DNA, the TRBD2 call made by TCRdb goes unchecked. The CDR3 totals 19 residues. Per germline, CDR1 DFQATT and CDR2 SNEGSKA (reference sequence). The chain's CDR3 is CSASDPGLAGVRIRNEQFF.

V and J are TRBV30 and TRBJ2-1; TCRdb calls TRBD1, which cannot be checked without DNA. Germline-derived CDR1 and CDR2 are GTSNPN and SVGIG (reference sequence). CDR3 length: 15 amino acids. CDR3 loop: CAWTKPGQDYNEQFF. Filled out from reference TRBV30 and TRBJ2-1, the complete variable domain reads SQTIHQWPATLVQPVGSPLSLECTVEGTSNPNLYWYRQAAGRGLQLLFYSVGIGQISSEVPQNLSASRPQDRQFILSSKKLLLSDSGFYLCAWTKPGQDYNEQFFGPGTRLTVL.

The J gene is TRBJ2-2, the V gene TRBV7-9; TCRdb calls TRBD1, which cannot be checked without DNA. Germline V gives CDR1 SEHNR, CDR2 FQNEAQ (reference sequence). CDR3 length: 17 residues. The CDR3: CASSPWTGLVRTGELFF.

The J gene is TRBJ1-2, the V gene TRBV12-3 or TRBV12-4; the D gene TCRdb calls, TRBD1, cannot be checked with no DNA. The CDR3 sequence is 13 residues long. CDR3 sequence reads: CASSSDIFYGYTF.

The chain carries TRBV12-3 or TRBV12-4 and TRBJ2-3; with no DNA, the TCRdb D assignment of TRBD2 cannot be verified. The length of the CDR3 is 16 residues. The CDR3: CASSLGLAGGTHTQYF.

This chain uses TRBV7-3 with TRBJ2-2. The germline CDR1 and CDR2 sequences are SGHTA and FQGTGA. The CDR3 has 15 residues. CDR3 region: CASSLTSADTGELFF.

The V call is TRBV7-7, the J call TRBJ1-4. The germline CDR1 and CDR2 sequences are SSHAT and FNYEAQ (reference sequence). This CDR3 contains 14 residues. This chain's CDR3 is CASSLGPSSEKLFF.